This TCR beta chain was sequenced during a study of T cell repertoires in cytomegalovirus infection. Each CDR3 protein gets one entry after TCRdb re-called the reads with MiXCR. The sample records approximately 700,000 distinct CDR3 sequences, less than 40% being singletons. The TCR comes from a human donor in good health (CMV status not recorded). Some clones in this sample may be carry-over from other donors' samples. Material for sequencing was PBMCs.

CDR3 DNA: TGTGCCAGCAGTCAGAACAGGGGGCGGACCGGGGAGCTGTTTTTT. Encoded protein: CASSQNRGRTGELFF. The rearrangement joins TRBV6-2 or TRBV6-3 to TRBJ2-2; 9 positions match TRBD1. This CDR3 spans 15 amino acids. Germline V gene lookup returns CDR1 MNHEY and CDR2 SVGEGT. V trimming: 5 bases; J trimming: 5 bases; junction bases outside the gene matches: 6.